This TCR beta chain was sequenced for a study of immunodeficiency (dated 2019 in TCRdb). Regarding the study in general: Repertoire analysis was performed to search for VDJ recombination defects and oligoclonality.

There are 16 amino acids in the CDR3, from cysteine to phenylalanine inclusive. The entry retains the CDR3 DNA only, 48 bases that are in frame from base 1. For CDR1 and CDR2, the germline V gene (reference sequence) lists MNHNY and SVGAGI. Between the V and J ends, shortened by 2 bases and 0 bases respectively, the junction contains 11 bases. Genomic DNA was isolated using the QIAamp DNA Blood Mini Kit and then sent out for immunoSEQ repertoire analysis. Using a standard quantity of genomic DNA template, multiplex PCR was run to amplify the CDR3 regions. The PCR products underwent sequencing on an Illumina platform. For the original study's pipeline: Sequences were aligned to a reference, with V, D and J gene definitions taken from IMGT. Closely related sequences were merged by a nearest-neighbor clustering algorithm so that PCR and sequencing errors were removed. V, D and J usage in productive unique and total sequences was analyzed using ImmunoSEQ Analyzer tools and R version 3.6.1. TCRdb provides this immuneACCESS table in a form limited to in-frame rearrangements. Some clones are lacking; in checked studies, under half of them reflect an unresolved V gene, and why the rest are absent is not known. From that table come the V and J calls and clone size; the DNA was used to work out D and trimming. The sample has approximately 2,500 clones on record, approximately 91% of them singletons. Together, the top ten hold 7% to 10% of the sample.

Broad study findings and their caveats: Based on top-100 and total clonotype frequencies, severe oligoclonality showed up in patient CD8+ T cells, whereas patient CD4+ T cells did not show severe oligoclonality. In the entropy comparisons of patients versus healthy controls, patients were shown as n=3 (open circles), and an effect on thymic development was only suggested as possible. CD4+ T cell V-J pairing and productive entropy appeared similar between patients and controls.

Patients had fewer naive CD4 and especially CD8 T cells, with expanded effector memory subpopulations. Before TCR sequencing, CD3+CD4+ T cells were sorted out of fresh PBMCs. Concerning this clone: This receptor's antigen is unknown. Base qualities are not at hand, and no much larger clone is one base apart.

The source is a girl aged 5 to 17 with POLD1 deficiency. The chain joins TRBV6-6 to TRBJ1-3; tentative D gene TRBD1, with 5 bases matching. Sequenced input: CD4+ T cells from blood. The base sequence is TGTGCCAGCAGTTACACAGGACGGTCCTCTGGAAACACCATATATTTT. Its protein product is CASSYTGRSSGNTIYF.